This T cell receptor (beta chain) was sequenced for a study of shared clonotypes between healthy human individuals. Study details: Contributing individuals were two females and three males aged 18 to 49. The study, taken as a whole, reports: Non-shared clonotypes showed lower generation probabilities than clonotypes common to all four donors.

Terminally differentiated effector memory CD45RA+ cells were left out of the naive CD8 fraction, which was CD45RO-negative and positively selected for CCR7. Details on this clone: Its specificity is unknown.

Several immunoSEQ 96-well plates shared each subset's DNA, each plate a replicate. The repertoire was sequenced with immunoSEQ multiplex PCR; TCRdb's copy has only in-frame clones and lacks some. The sample shows about 1.9 million clones, 85% to 95% of them seen only once. Trimming cost V 0 bases and J 2 bases, with 15 bases left between them. The germline gives CDR1 SEHNR, CDR2 FQNEAQ (reference sequence). This CDR3 region has 17 residues. The origin of this receptor is a young man in good health. Some clones in this sample may be carry-over from other donors' samples. Specimen: naive CD8+ T cells from PBMCs. The chain recombines TRBV7-9 with TRBJ2-3, with D perhaps TRBD2 (5 bases). This CDR3 is CASSLATMTPHTDTQYF. CDR3 DNA sequence: TGTGCCAGCAGCTTAGCGACTATGACTCCCCACACAGATACGCAGTATTTT.